A single sample gave rise to the 18 T cell receptor beta chains below, sequenced in a study of shared clonotypes between healthy human individuals. The repertoire was sequenced with immunoSEQ multiplex PCR; TCRdb's copy has only in-frame clones and lacks some. Counted here are approximately 980,000 clones, roughly 72% occurring once; the ten biggest clones make up about 1.5%. The sequencing sample was made of memory CD4+ T cells sorted from blood. As for subset: CD45RA-negative fraction. The receptors originated from a man in his late teens or twenties in good health.

The rearrangement uses TRBV19 and TRBJ1-2; maybe TRBD1 (5 bases). Germline V lookup: CDR1 LNHDA, CDR2 SQIVND (reference sequence). The length of the CDR3 is 15 residues. Trimming took 3 bases from V and 4 from J, leaving 15 bases between them. CDR3 sequence (DNA): TGTGCCAGTAGTATCGAGGGCAGGGTGATCTATGGCTACACCTTC. Its protein is CASSIEGRVIYGYTF.

This chain links TRBV15 with TRBJ1-2, with 10 nucleotides matching TRBD1. This CDR3 is 16 amino acids long. Germline V gene sequence: CDR1 LNHNV, CDR2 YYDKDF (reference sequence). V trimming: 3 bases; J trimming: 4 bases; junction bases outside the gene matches: 8. The CDR3 loop is CATSRRQGAYFYGYTF. CDR3 sequence (DNA): TGTGCCACCAGCAGGCGACAGGGGGCTTACTTCTATGGCTACACCTTC.

The V gene is TRBV9, the J gene TRBJ2-5; 10 positions agree with TRBD2. The CDR3 sequence is 14 residues long. The germline gives CDR1 SGDLS, CDR2 YYNGEE. V shed 4 bases and J 4 bases; nucleotides not matched to a gene: 4. The CDR3 loop reads CASSTGLALETQYF. DNA for the CDR3: TGTGCCAGCAGCACGGGACTAGCGTTAGAGACCCAGTACTTC.

The V gene is TRBV11-2, the J gene TRBJ1-3; 9 bases map to TRBD1. CDR3 length equals 14 residues. V lost 6 bases and J lost 4; bases outside the gene matches: 4. CDR1 and CDR2 from the germline V gene are SGHAT and FQNNGV. DNA of the CDR3: TGTGCCAGCAGTGACAGGGGGATCGGAAACACCATATATTTT. It encodes CASSDRGIGNTIYF.

The chain employs TRBV7-2 and TRBJ2-7; D not resolved. The V gene's germline CDR1 is SGHTA and CDR2 FQGNSA. The V and J ends lost 0 bases and 6 bases respectively, with 9 bases between them. There are 13 residues in the CDR3. The CDR3 sequence: CASSLADSFEQYF. CDR3 nucleotides: TGTGCCAGCAGCTTAGCCGACTCGTTCGAGCAGTACTTC.

The CDR3: CASSLQTGTVREQYF. Here the CDR3 DNA reads TGTGCCAGCAGCCTGCAGACCGGGACAGTCCGCGAGCAGTACTTC. The V gene is TRBV9, the J gene TRBJ2-7; TRBD1 agrees at 7 bases. The CDR3 consists of 15 residues. V shed 4 bases and J 6 bases; nucleotides not matched to a gene: 13. Per germline, CDR1 SGDLS and CDR2 YYNGEE.

The J gene is TRBJ1-1, the V gene TRBV19; D is ambiguous. CDR1 is LNHDA, CDR2 SQIVND, per germline (reference sequence). Between the trimmed V and J ends, which lost 10 bases and 6 bases, there was a span of 21 bases. The CDR3 runs to 14 residues. The CDR3 spells CATRQDPFLAEAFF. CDR3 bases: TGTGCCACTAGGCAGGACCCTTTCTTGGCTGAAGCTTTCTTT.

The chain carries TRBV19 and TRBJ2-1; 10 bases map to TRBD2. The CDR3 is 14 amino acids. With 5 bases clipped from V and 6 bases from J, the junction kept 4 bases outside the gene matches. Germline V CDR1 and CDR2: LNHDA, SQIVND (reference sequence). Written as DNA, the CDR3 is TGTGCCAGTAGTCTAGCGGGAGTCCTCAATGAGCAGTTCTTC. The encoded protein is CASSLAGVLNEQFF.

The CDR3 here is CTSSQETSGRVAHEQFF. In DNA, the CDR3 is TGCACCAGCAGCCAAGAAACTAGCGGGAGGGTTGCTCATGAGCAGTTCTTC. The rearrangement joins TRBV1 to TRBJ2-1; TRBD2 is the table's D call and was not checked against the DNA. TRBV1 is a pseudogene. This CDR3 has 17 residues.

This clone came up once. The rearrangement uses TRBV25-1 and TRBJ2-1; 7 bases map to TRBD2. Looked up from germline, CDR1 is MGHDK and CDR2 is SYGVNS. Germline trimming cut 3 bases from V and 7 bases from J; bases unmatched to any gene: 9. CDR3 length: 15 residues. CDR3 sequence: CASSDWSSGSNEQFF. The CDR3 nucleotides are TGTGCCAGCAGTGATTGGTCTAGCGGATCGAATGAGCAGTTCTTC.

The V gene is TRBV11-2, the J gene TRBJ1-6; 8 bases are shared with TRBD1. With V trimmed by 5 bases and J by 7 bases, 7 bases remained unmatched. Germline V gene sequence: CDR1 SGHAT, CDR2 FQNNGV. There are 15 residues in the CDR3. This chain's CDR3 is CASSPDRDRNSPLHF. The DNA of the CDR3 is TGTGCCAGCAGCCCCGACCGGGACAGGAATTCACCCCTCCACTTT. Full variable domain (remainder filled in from reference TRBV11-2 and TRBJ1-6): EAGVAQSPRYKIIEKRQSVAFWCNPISGHATLYWYQQILGQGPKLLIQFQNNGVVDDSQLPKDRFSAERLKGVDSTLKIQPAKLEDSAVYLCASSPDRDRNSPLHFGNGTRLTVT.

V gene TRBV5-1 combines with J gene TRBJ2-5; perhaps D is TRBD1 or TRBD2 (6 bases each). Germline CDR1 reads SGHRS; CDR2 reads YFSETQ. V lost 7 bases and J lost 2, with 12 bases in between. The CDR3 length is 13 residues. Written as DNA, the CDR3 is TGCGCCAGCGGCAGAGGGGGGCAAGAGACCCAGTACTTC. This gives the protein CASGRGGQETQYF.

The gene calls are TRBV30 and TRBJ2-6; D unclear. This CDR3 region has 15 residues. Germline CDR1 reads GTSNPN; CDR2 reads SVGIG (reference sequence). V dropped 0 bases and J dropped 0 bases, with 6 bases sitting between them. The CDR3 nucleotides are TGTGCCTGGAGTGTAGATTTCTCTGGGGCCAACGTCCTGACTTTC. It yields the protein CAWSVDFSGANVLTF.

For this clone: The sample contains more than one DNA sequence encoding this CDR3. This chain joins TRBV29-1 and TRBJ2-3, with 11 bases matching TRBD2. Trimming took 7 bases from V and 3 from J; bases not matched to a gene: 0. Per germline, CDR1 SQVTM and CDR2 ANQGSEA. This CDR3 contains 12 residues. In DNA form, the CDR3 reads TGCAGCGGGACTAGCGGGACAGATACGCAGTATTTT. Translation gives CSGTSGTDTQYF.

In the case of this clone: A much bigger clone sits one base away, suggesting this may be a read error. The chain joins TRBV6-1 to TRBJ1-5; D is possibly TRBD1 (5 bases). Germline CDR1 reads MNHNS; CDR2 reads SASEGT. V shed 4 bases and J shed 3 bases, with 7 bases lying between them. The CDR3 extends over 13 amino acids. The DNA for the CDR3 is TGTGCCAGCAGTGCAGGGATCAATCAGCCCCAGCATTTT. Amino acid sequence: CASSAGINQPQHF.

The V call is TRBV7-2, the J call TRBJ2-1, with TRBD1 as a possible D gene (5 bases). Germline V gene sequence: CDR1 SGHTA, CDR2 FQGNSA. The CDR3 has 15 amino acids. Trimming shortened V by 2 bases and J by 5 bases, and 13 bases separated the two germline ends. The CDR3 here is CASSLSRVSDNEQFF. Here the CDR3 DNA reads TGTGCCAGCAGCTTATCCAGGGTGAGTGACAATGAGCAGTTCTTC.

This clone was detected a few times. V and J are TRBV4-1 and TRBJ2-5; D is unclear. The V end was cut by 0 bases, the J end by 5 bases, with 16 bases between. The CDR3 covers 16 residues. The germline V gene has CDR1 MGHRA and CDR2 YSYEKL. CDR3 amino acids: CASSQDASGLSETQYF. CDR3 in DNA: TGCGCCAGCAGCCAAGACGCATCCGGGTTGAGTGAGACCCAGTACTTC.

This clone was seen a handful of times. The V gene is TRBV14, the J gene TRBJ2-7; 7 nucleotides line up with TRBD1. Germline V CDR1 and CDR2: SGHDN, FVKESK. This CDR3 spans 14 amino acids. V dropped 4 bases and J dropped 2; count of bases not matched to a gene: 5. The CDR3 bases are TGTGCCAGCAGCCGAAAGGGGACAGCCTACGAGCAGTACTTC. It encodes CASSRKGTAYEQYF.